This T cell receptor (beta chain) appears in the sequencing data of a study of shared clonotypes between healthy human individuals. The study, taken as a whole, reports: Rarefaction showed sorted-subset sequencing was incomplete despite large depth. Sampling included only blood; tissue repertoires likely differ.

This clone was counted between two and nine times. Antigen: not known. TCRdb's table, derived via immunoSEQ multiplex PCR, lists solely in-frame clones and lacks some. The sample contains about 95,000 clones, about two thirds of which appear only once. Sequenced material: memory CD8+ T cells sorted from blood. As for subset: CD45RO+ cells pooled with CCR7-negative TemRA cells. The origin of this receptor is a man aged 25 to 40 in good health.

The CDR3: CSVEWTSGSSYNEQFF. The CDR3 nucleotides read TGCAGCGTTGAATGGACTAGCGGGAGCTCCTACAATGAGCAGTTCTTC. The chain uses TRBV29-1 and TRBJ2-1; TRBD2 agrees at 13 bases. Germline trimming cut 2 bases from V and 0 bases from J; bases unmatched to any gene: 1. The CDR3 runs to 16 residues. Germline lookup yields CDR1 SQVTM and CDR2 ANQGSEA.